The 5 T cell receptor beta chains listed next were all sequenced from one sample in a study of OX40 agonist ivuxolimab in advanced cancers. Sequencing used immunoSEQ multiplex PCR; TCRdb keeps in-frame clones, though not all of them. The table includes 50,000 or so clones, roughly 80% detected once. Sequencing was performed on CD4+ or CD8+ T cells sorted from blood, taken in a trial of the OX40 agonist ivuxolimab. Receptors originate from an adult with an advanced solid tumor such as melanoma, head and neck, liver or kidney cancer.

The chain has TRBV19 and TRBJ2-3, with 14 bases lining up with TRBD2. CDR1 LNHDA and CDR2 SQIVND come from the germline V gene (reference sequence). This CDR3 comprises 13 residues. V was clipped by 11 bases and J by 5 bases; unmatched bases: 3. The CDR3 DNA is TGTGCCTCCGGGACTAGCGGGAGAGATACGCAGTATTTT. Protein sequence: CASGTSGRDTQYF.

The chain has TRBV28 and TRBJ1-1; no clear D. The CDR3 length is 14 residues. Germline values: CDR1 MDHEN, CDR2 SYDVKM. V lost 3 bases and J 0 bases, leaving 8 bases between the germline ends. The CDR3 loop is CASSLRFLNTEAFF. For the CDR3, the DNA is TGTGCCAGCAGTTTGAGGTTTCTGAACACTGAAGCTTTCTTT.

The chain uses TRBV5-3 and TRBJ2-6, with TRBD1 identical over 7 bases. Being an ORF, TRBV5-3 has a function that is uncertain. V shed 3 bases and J 1 base; nucleotides not matched to a gene: 10. The CDR3 sequence is 18 residues long. The CDR3 sequence is CARSCRDREKSGANVLTF. DNA for the CDR3: TGTGCCAGAAGCTGCCGGGACAGAGAGAAATCTGGGGCCAACGTCCTGACTTTC.

This chain connects TRBV7-2 to TRBJ2-7, with TRBD2 matching over 10 bases. The J segment lost 3 bases and the V segment lost 5 bases, leaving 7 bases of the junction unmatched. This CDR3 has 15 amino acids. Germline loops: CDR1 SGHTA, CDR2 FQGNSA. CDR3 in DNA: TGTGCCAGCAGCCCGGGGGGACTAGCGAGCTACGAGCAGTACTTC. This translates into CASSPGGLASYEQYF.

This clone was picked up one time. The chain has TRBV28 and TRBJ1-2; D not certain. The ends were cut back, 5 bases at V and 7 bases at J, with 8 bases in the middle. CDR3 length equals 11 residues. The germline V gene encodes CDR1 MDHEN and CDR2 SYDVKM. The CDR3 loop is CASSPPPGYTF. CDR3 sequence (DNA): TGTGCCAGCAGTCCTCCACCTGGCTACACCTTC.